The sequence of this T cell receptor beta chain was determined in a study of beta chain features in type 1 diabetes. Study-level points and caveats: For type 1 diabetes patients, VDJ junctions showed fewer insertions and more deletions.

This clone was seen more than once but under ten times. What it recognizes is unknown. Since all of the isolated RNA was reverse transcribed, expressed TCRB transcripts were what got sequenced. The protocol was immunoSEQ multiplex PCR, while the TCRdb copy is restricted to in-frame clones and leaves out a portion. This sample has 450,000 to 600,000 clones, with approximately 30% found just once. The V end lost 5 bases, the J end lost 5 bases, and 14 bases lay between the germline ends. The V gene's germline CDR1 is MGHDK and CDR2 SYGVNS. The CDR3 has 14 residues. The sample taken for sequencing was naive CD4+ T cells from blood. V and J are TRBV25-1 and TRBJ2-3; perhaps D is TRBD1 or TRBD2 (5 bases each). The TCR sequence derives from a young man in good health. As DNA, the CDR3 is TGTGCCAGCAGTCAGGGCCACCGGGGAGATACGCAGTATTTT. Encoded protein: CASSQGHRGDTQYF.